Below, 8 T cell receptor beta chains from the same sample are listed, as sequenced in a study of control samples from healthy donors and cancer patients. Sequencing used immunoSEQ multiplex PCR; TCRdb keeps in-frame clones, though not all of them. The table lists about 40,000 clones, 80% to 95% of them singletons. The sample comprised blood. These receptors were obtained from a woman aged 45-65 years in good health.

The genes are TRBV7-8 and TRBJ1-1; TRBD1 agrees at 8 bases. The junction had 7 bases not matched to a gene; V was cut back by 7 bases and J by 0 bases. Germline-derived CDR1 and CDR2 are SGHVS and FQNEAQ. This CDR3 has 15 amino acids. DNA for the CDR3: TGTGCCAGCAAAAGGACAGGGCGTATGAACACTGAAGCTTTCTTT. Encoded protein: CASKRTGRMNTEAFF.

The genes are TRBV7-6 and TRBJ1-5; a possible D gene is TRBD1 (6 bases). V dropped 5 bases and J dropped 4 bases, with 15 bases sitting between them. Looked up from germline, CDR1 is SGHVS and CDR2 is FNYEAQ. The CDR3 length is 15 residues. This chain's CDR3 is CASSPTQGFNQPQHF. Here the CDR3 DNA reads TGTGCCAGCAGCCCTACCCAGGGGTTTAATCAGCCCCAGCATTTT.

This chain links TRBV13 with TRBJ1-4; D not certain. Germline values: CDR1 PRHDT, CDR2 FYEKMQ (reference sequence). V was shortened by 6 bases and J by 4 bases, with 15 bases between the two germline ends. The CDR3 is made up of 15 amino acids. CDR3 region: CASSVSRTVNEKLFF. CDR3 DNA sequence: TGTGCCAGCAGTGTTAGCCGGACCGTTAATGAAAAACTGTTTTTT.

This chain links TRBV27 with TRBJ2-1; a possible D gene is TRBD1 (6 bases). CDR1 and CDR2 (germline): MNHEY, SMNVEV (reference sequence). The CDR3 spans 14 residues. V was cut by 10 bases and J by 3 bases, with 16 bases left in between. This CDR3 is CATSLGAGYNEQFF. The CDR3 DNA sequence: TGTGCCACTTCGTTGGGGGCAGGCTACAATGAGCAGTTCTTC.

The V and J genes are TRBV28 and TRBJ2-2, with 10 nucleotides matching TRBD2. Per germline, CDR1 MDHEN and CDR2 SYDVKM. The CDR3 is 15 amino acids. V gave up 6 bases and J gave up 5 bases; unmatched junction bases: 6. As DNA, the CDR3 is TGTGCCAGCAGCCCAGCGGGGGGGCGAACCGGGGAGCTGTTTTTT. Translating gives CASSPAGGRTGELFF. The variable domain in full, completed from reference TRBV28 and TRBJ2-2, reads DVKVTQSSRYLVKRTGEKVFLECVQDMDHENMFWYRQDPGLGLRLIYFSYDVKMKEKGDIPEGYSVSREKKERFSLILESASTNQTSMYLCASSPAGGRTGELFFGEGSRLTVL.

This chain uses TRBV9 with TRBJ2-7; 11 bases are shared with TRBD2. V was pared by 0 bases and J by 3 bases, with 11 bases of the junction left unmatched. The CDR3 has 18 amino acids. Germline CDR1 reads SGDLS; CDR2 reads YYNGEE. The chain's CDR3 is CASSVGASGGTNYYEQYF. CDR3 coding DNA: TGTGCCAGCAGCGTAGGGGCTAGCGGGGGGACTAACTACTACGAGCAGTACTTC.

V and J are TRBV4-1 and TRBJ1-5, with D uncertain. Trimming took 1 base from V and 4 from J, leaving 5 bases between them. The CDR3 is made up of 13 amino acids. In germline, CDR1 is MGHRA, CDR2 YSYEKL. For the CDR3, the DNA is TGCGCCAGCAGCCAAGCAGAGAATCAGCCCCAGCATTTT. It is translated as CASSQAENQPQHF.

CDR3 region: CATRRGASSDGYTF. CDR3 bases: TGTGCCACCCGACGAGGGGCTTCTTCTGATGGCTACACCTTC. The chain uses TRBV10-3 and TRBJ1-2; D might be TRBD1 (5 bases). Per the germline V gene, CDR1 is ENHRY and CDR2 is SYGVKD. The ends were cut back, 10 bases at V and 6 bases at J, with 21 bases in the middle. This CDR3 is 14 amino acids long.